The rows below give T cell receptor beta chains drawn from one sample of a study of T cells in Graves' hyperthyroidism and ophthalmopathy. TCRdb called the multiplex PCR reads again in MiXCR, with one record for every CDR3 protein. The table includes about 520,000 distinct CDR3 sequences, roughly 24% detected once. The sequenced sample consisted of blood. These receptors were obtained from a woman in her thirties with Graves' ophthalmopathy. Both conserved end residues are part of each CDR3. Each record gives: J gene, clone size, V gene, D gene, CDR3 protein, CDR3 DNA. D genes are given only for firm matches. Clone size is shown for a subset of rows, as once, few, many or a class of expanded clone.

J gene: TRBJ2-2
clone size: many
V gene: TRBV14
D gene: .
CDR3 protein: CASSQGYRSSTGELFF
CDR3 DNA: TGTGCCAGCAGCCAAGGATACAGAAGCTCCACCGGGGAGCTGTTTTTT

J gene: TRBJ1-5
clone size: .
V gene: TRBV27
D gene: .
CDR3 protein: CASNQGHQPQHF
CDR3 DNA: TGTGCCAGCAATCAGGGGCATCAGCCCCAGCATTTT

J gene: TRBJ1-5
clone size: .
V gene: TRBV20-1
D gene: TRBD1
CDR3 protein: CSAGTVLSSNQPQHF
CDR3 DNA: TGCAGTGCTGGGACAGTTCTAAGTAGCAATCAGCCCCAGCATTTT

J gene: TRBJ1-2
clone size: .
V gene: TRBV7-9
D gene: TRBD1
CDR3 protein: CASSLRQGRGYTF
CDR3 DNA: TGTGCCAGCAGCCTCAGACAGGGGCGCGGCTACACCTTC

J gene: TRBJ2-7
clone size: .
V gene: TRBV16
D gene: TRBD1
CDR3 protein: CASSQLDRGSYEQYF
CDR3 DNA: TGTGCCAGCAGCCAACTGGACAGGGGGTCCTACGAGCAGTACTTC

J gene: TRBJ1-3
clone size: many
V gene: TRBV6-5
D gene: .
CDR3 protein: CASSRMTEAGNTIYF
CDR3 DNA: TGTGCCAGCAGCCGGATGACAGAGGCTGGAAACACCATATATTTT

J gene: TRBJ1-2
clone size: many
V gene: TRBV12-3/TRBV12-4
D gene: TRBD1
CDR3 protein: CASSEPGQGIYGYTF
CDR3 DNA: TGTGCCAGCAGTGAACCGGGACAGGGGATCTATGGCTACACCTTC

J gene: TRBJ2-5
clone size: once
V gene: TRBV7-2
D gene: .
CDR3 protein: CASSPGYGGGETQYF
CDR3 DNA: TGTGCCAGCAGCCCAGGATACGGGGGAGGAGAGACCCAGTACTTC

J gene: TRBJ2-5
clone size: .
V gene: TRBV6-1
D gene: TRBD1
CDR3 protein: CASSRGGTGGKTQYF
CDR3 DNA: TGTGCCAGCTCTAGGGGTGGGACAGGGGGAAAGACCCAGTACTTC

J gene: TRBJ2-7
clone size: many
V gene: TRBV6-5
D gene: TRBD1
CDR3 protein: CASSFTGAYEQYF
CDR3 DNA: TGTGCCAGCAGTTTCACAGGGGCGTACGAGCAGTACTTC

J gene: TRBJ2-7
clone size: .
V gene: TRBV2
D gene: TRBD2
CDR3 protein: CASSVGRELHEQYF
CDR3 DNA: TGTGCCAGCAGTGTCGGGCGGGAGCTCCACGAGCAGTACTTC

J gene: TRBJ2-7
clone size: .
V gene: TRBV14
D gene: .
CDR3 protein: CASSQGHYYEQYF
CDR3 DNA: TGTGCCAGCAGCCAAGGACACTACTACGAGCAGTACTTC

J gene: TRBJ2-7
clone size: many
V gene: TRBV12-3/TRBV12-4
D gene: .
CDR3 protein: CASRTTGLGYEQYF
CDR3 DNA: TGTGCCAGCAGAACTACGGGACTGGGCTACGAGCAGTACTTC

J gene: TRBJ1-2
clone size: few
V gene: TRBV30
D gene: .
CDR3 protein: CAWSGGVGGYTF
CDR3 DNA: TGTGCCTGGAGTGGTGGCGTCGGCGGCTACACCTTC

J gene: TRBJ2-7
clone size: many
V gene: TRBV5-1
D gene: .
CDR3 protein: CASSLFYEQYF
CDR3 DNA: TGCGCCAGCAGCTTGTTCTACGAGCAGTACTTC

J gene: TRBJ1-2
clone size: many
V gene: TRBV11-1
D gene: .
CDR3 protein: CASSLDVREPLYGYTF
CDR3 DNA: TGTGCCAGCAGCTTAGATGTTAGGGAGCCCCTCTATGGCTACACCTTC

J gene: TRBJ1-1
clone size: .
V gene: TRBV30
D gene: .
CDR3 protein: CAREVKGGTEAFF
CDR3 DNA: TGTGCCAGGGAGGTCAAAGGGGGCACTGAAGCTTTCTTT

J gene: TRBJ1-5
clone size: .
V gene: TRBV6-1
D gene: .
CDR3 protein: CASAHVRGSQPQHF
CDR3 DNA: TGTGCCAGCGCCCATGTCAGGGGAAGTCAGCCCCAGCATTTT

J gene: TRBJ2-7
clone size: many
V gene: TRBV6-5
D gene: TRBD1
CDR3 protein: CASSYAGQGAYEQYF
CDR3 DNA: TGTGCCAGCAGTTACGCGGGACAGGGGGCCTACGAGCAGTACTTC

J gene: TRBJ1-5
clone size: .
V gene: TRBV6-5
D gene: TRBD1
CDR3 protein: CASSSGGEGNQPQHF
CDR3 DNA: TGTGCCAGCAGTTCAGGGGGTGAGGGCAATCAGCCCCAGCATTTT

J gene: TRBJ2-2
clone size: many
V gene: TRBV30
D gene: .
CDR3 protein: CAWSAANTGELFF
CDR3 DNA: TGTGCCTGGAGTGCCGCGAACACCGGGGAGCTGTTTTTT

J gene: TRBJ2-5
clone size: many
V gene: TRBV7-9
D gene: TRBD2
CDR3 protein: CASSQTSGGQETQYF
CDR3 DNA: TGTGCCAGCAGCCAGACTAGCGGGGGGCAAGAGACCCAGTACTTC

J gene: TRBJ1-1
clone size: .
V gene: TRBV27
D gene: TRBD1
CDR3 protein: CASSPRDRARNTEAFF
CDR3 DNA: TGTGCCAGCAGCCCCCGTGACAGGGCGAGGAACACTGAAGCTTTCTTT

J gene: TRBJ1-5
clone size: .
V gene: TRBV2
D gene: .
CDR3 protein: CASKSQPDQPQHF
CDR3 DNA: TGTGCCAGCAAAAGCCAGCCTGATCAGCCCCAGCATTTT

J gene: TRBJ2-5
clone size: .
V gene: TRBV20-1
D gene: TRBD2
CDR3 protein: CSASRASGSRETQYF
CDR3 DNA: TGCAGTGCTAGTCGGGCTAGCGGGAGCAGAGAGACCCAGTACTTC

J gene: TRBJ1-1
clone size: many
V gene: TRBV12-3/TRBV12-4
D gene: .
CDR3 protein: CASRLLTGTEAFF
CDR3 DNA: TGTGCCAGCAGACTCCTAACGGGCACTGAAGCTTTCTTT

J gene: TRBJ1-5
clone size: many
V gene: TRBV2
D gene: .
CDR3 protein: CASSVDQGLNQPQHF
CDR3 DNA: TGTGCCAGCAGTGTGGATCAGGGTTTGAATCAGCCCCAGCATTTT

J gene: TRBJ1-1
clone size: .
V gene: TRBV11-3
D gene: .
CDR3 protein: CASSPRRATEAFF
CDR3 DNA: TGTGCCAGCAGCCCCCGGAGGGCCACTGAAGCTTTCTTT

J gene: TRBJ2-6
clone size: .
V gene: TRBV6-2/TRBV6-3
D gene: TRBD1
CDR3 protein: CASSYVTGGTGANVLTF
CDR3 DNA: TGTGCCAGCAGTTACGTGACAGGGGGCACTGGGGCCAACGTCCTGACTTTC

J gene: TRBJ1-2
clone size: many
V gene: TRBV20-1
D gene: .
CDR3 protein: CSAETQGRYGYTF
CDR3 DNA: TGCAGTGCAGAAACACAAGGCCGCTATGGCTACACCTTC

J gene: TRBJ1-1
clone size: .
V gene: TRBV28
D gene: .
CDR3 protein: CVSRVRAEAFF
CDR3 DNA: TGTGTCAGCAGAGTCAGAGCTGAAGCTTTCTTT

J gene: TRBJ2-7
clone size: many
V gene: TRBV19
D gene: TRBD1
CDR3 protein: CASAPYGTGTYEQYF
CDR3 DNA: TGTGCCAGTGCGCCCTACGGGACAGGCACCTACGAGCAGTACTTC

J gene: TRBJ1-2
clone size: many
V gene: TRBV12-3/TRBV12-4
D gene: TRBD1
CDR3 protein: CASSFVGQGRYGYTF
CDR3 DNA: TGTGCCAGCAGTTTTGTGGGACAGGGGCGTTATGGCTACACCTTC

J gene: TRBJ1-2
clone size: .
V gene: TRBV2
D gene: .
CDR3 protein: CASFRGRDYGYTF
CDR3 DNA: TGTGCCAGCTTCAGGGGTAGAGACTATGGCTACACCTTC

J gene: TRBJ2-5
clone size: few
V gene: TRBV20-1
D gene: TRBD2
CDR3 protein: CSRTSGETQYF
CDR3 DNA: TGCAGTAGGACTAGCGGAGAGACCCAGTACTTC

J gene: TRBJ2-3
clone size: .
V gene: TRBV12-3/TRBV12-4
D gene: .
CDR3 protein: CASSAGMSTDTQYF
CDR3 DNA: TGTGCCAGCAGTGCAGGGATGAGCACAGATACGCAGTATTTT